The TCR beta chain under discussion was sequenced for a study of cytomegalovirus exposure and HLA in healthy donors. Healthy donors of bone marrow made up the group. PCR involved 60 Vbeta and 13 Jbeta primers. Using immunoSEQ multiplex PCR, the repertoire was profiled, and TCRdb retains in-frame clones only, with some absent. Of some 150,000 clones listed, around 78% are singletons. The CDR3 runs to 14 residues. The V end was cut by 1 base, the J end by 3 bases, with 9 bases between. Germline CDR1 reads SEHNR; CDR2 reads FQNEAQ (reference sequence). Sequencing was done on a sample of PBMCs. This TCR was sampled from a man aged 40-50 years in good health and CMV-seronegative. This chain uses TRBV7-9 with TRBJ2-5; D is perhaps TRBD2 (6 bases). The chain's CDR3 is CASSLGSGEETQYF. For the CDR3, the DNA is TGTGCCAGCAGCTTAGGTAGCGGAGAAGAGACCCAGTACTTC.